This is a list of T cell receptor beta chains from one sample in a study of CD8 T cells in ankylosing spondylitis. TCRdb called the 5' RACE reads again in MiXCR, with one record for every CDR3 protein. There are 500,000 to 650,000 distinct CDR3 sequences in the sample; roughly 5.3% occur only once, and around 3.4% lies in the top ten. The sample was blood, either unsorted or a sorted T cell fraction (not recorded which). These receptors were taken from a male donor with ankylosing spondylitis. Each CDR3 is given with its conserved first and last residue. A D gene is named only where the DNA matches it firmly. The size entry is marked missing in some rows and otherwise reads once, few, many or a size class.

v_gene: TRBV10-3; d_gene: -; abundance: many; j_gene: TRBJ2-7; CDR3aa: CAISDGALVYEQYF; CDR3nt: TGTGCCATCAGCGACGGAGCCCTGGTCTACGAGCAGTACTTC
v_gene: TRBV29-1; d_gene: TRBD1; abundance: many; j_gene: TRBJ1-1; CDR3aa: CSVGGDRSTEAFF; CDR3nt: TGCAGCGTTGGGGGGGACAGGTCCACTGAAGCTTTCTTT
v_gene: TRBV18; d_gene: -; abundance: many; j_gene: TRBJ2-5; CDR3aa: CASSPIGGQETQYF; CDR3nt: TGTGCCAGCTCACCCATAGGAGGGCAAGAGACCCAGTACTTC
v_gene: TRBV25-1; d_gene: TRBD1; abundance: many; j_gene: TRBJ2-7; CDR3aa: CASSPSGTGTLNKQYF; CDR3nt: TGTGCCAGCAGCCCTTCCGGGACAGGGACGTTGAACAAGCAGTACTTC
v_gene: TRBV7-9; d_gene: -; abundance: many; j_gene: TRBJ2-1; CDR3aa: CASSLVSNEQFF; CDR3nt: TGTGCCAGCAGCTTAGTTTCTAATGAGCAGTTCTTC
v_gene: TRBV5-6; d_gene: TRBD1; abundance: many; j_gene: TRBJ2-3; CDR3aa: CASSSPDREDTQYF; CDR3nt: TGTGCCAGCAGCTCACCCGACAGGGAAGATACGCAGTATTTT
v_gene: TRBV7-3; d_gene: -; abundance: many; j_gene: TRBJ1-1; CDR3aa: CASSLSWRGEAFF; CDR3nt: TGTGCCAGCAGCTTATCGTGGCGGGGGGAAGCTTTCTTT
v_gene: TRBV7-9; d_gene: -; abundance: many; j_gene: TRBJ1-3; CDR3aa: CASSPRIGVSGNTIYF; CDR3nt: TGTGCCAGCAGCCCGCGGATCGGAGTCTCTGGAAACACCATATATTTT
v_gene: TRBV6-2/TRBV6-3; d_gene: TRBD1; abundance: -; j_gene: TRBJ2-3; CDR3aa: CATQTGGRTDTQYF; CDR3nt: TGTGCCACCCAAACAGGGGGCCGCACAGATACGCAGTATTTT
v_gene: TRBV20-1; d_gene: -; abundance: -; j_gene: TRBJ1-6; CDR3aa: CSARDFQGQIYNSPLHF; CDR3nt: TGCAGTGCTAGAGATTTTCAGGGACAAATCTATAATTCACCCCTCCACTTT
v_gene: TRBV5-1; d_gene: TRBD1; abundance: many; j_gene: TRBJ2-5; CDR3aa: CASSTTTTGATETQYF; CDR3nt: TGCGCCAGCAGCACCACGACCACAGGGGCCACGGAGACCCAGTACTTC